The source of this TCR beta chain is a study of blood T cell repertoires in COVID-19. Overall study: Specimens from acute and convalescent COVID-19 originated in the United States, Italy and Spain.

The table came from immunoSEQ multiplex PCR; TCRdb's copy has only in-frame clones and leaves some out. Of 100,000 to 150,000 clones detected, approximately 80% appear once; the ten largest clones hold roughly 6%. Germline V gives CDR1 SGHAT, CDR2 FQNNGV. V shed 5 bases and J 5 bases; nucleotides not matched to a gene: 10. The CDR3 has 17 residues. This TCR derives from a man in his 70s with acute or convalescent COVID-19. J is TRBJ2-5 and V is TRBV11-2; 14 bases agree with TRBD2. Source material: peripheral blood. The CDR3 DNA sequence: TGTGCCAGCAGCCTCGGGACTAGCGGGGGCCAAGGGGAGACCCAGTACTTC. This codes for CASSLGTSGGQGETQYF.